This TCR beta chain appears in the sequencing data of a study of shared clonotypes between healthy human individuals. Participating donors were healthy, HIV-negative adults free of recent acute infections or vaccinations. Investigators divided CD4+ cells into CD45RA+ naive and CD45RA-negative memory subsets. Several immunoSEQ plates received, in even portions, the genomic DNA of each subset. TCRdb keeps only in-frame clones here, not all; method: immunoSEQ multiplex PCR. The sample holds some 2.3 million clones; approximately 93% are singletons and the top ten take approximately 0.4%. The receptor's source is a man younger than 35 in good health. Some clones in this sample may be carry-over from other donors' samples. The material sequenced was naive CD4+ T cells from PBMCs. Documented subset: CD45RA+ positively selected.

Here the CDR3 reads CASSLDFGSGRAQYF. In DNA form, the CDR3 reads TGTGCCAGCAGCTTAGATTTTGGATCAGGGCGAGCGCAGTACTTC. V and J are TRBV7-2 and TRBJ2-7; maybe TRBD1 (5 bases). Germline V gives CDR1 SGHTA, CDR2 FQGNSA. The CDR3 consists of 15 residues. Trimming cost V 1 base and J 9 bases, with 19 bases left between them.